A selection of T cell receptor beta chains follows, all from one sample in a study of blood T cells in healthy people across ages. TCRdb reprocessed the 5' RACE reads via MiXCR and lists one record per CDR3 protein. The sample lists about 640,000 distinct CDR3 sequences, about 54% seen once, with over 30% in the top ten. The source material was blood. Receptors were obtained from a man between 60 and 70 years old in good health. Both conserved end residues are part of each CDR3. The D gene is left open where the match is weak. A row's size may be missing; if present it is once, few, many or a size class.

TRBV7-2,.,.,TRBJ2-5,CASSLAMGGPETQYF,TGTGCCAGCAGCTTAGCGATGGGGGGGCCCGAGACCCAGTACTTC
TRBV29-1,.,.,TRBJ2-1,CSAEVDIKDEQFF,TGCAGCGCTGAGGTGGACATAAAGGATGAGCAGTTCTTC
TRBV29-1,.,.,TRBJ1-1,CSVLTGNSAFF,TGCAGCGTCCTTACGGGTAATAGTGCTTTCTTT
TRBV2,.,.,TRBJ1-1,CASSPGDSTEAFF,TGTGCCAGCAGTCCGGGCGACTCCACTGAAGCTTTCTTT
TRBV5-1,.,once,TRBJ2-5,CASSFYEGGQETQYF,TGCGCCAGCAGCTTTTACGAGGGGGGGCAAGAGACCCAGTACTTC
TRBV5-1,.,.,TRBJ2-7,CASSLALDVHEQYF,TGCGCCAGCAGCTTGGCACTAGATGTTCATGAGCAGTACTTC
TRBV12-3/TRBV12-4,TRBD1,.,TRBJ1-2,CASSSHGQGRNYGYTF,TGTGCCAGCAGTAGCCATGGACAGGGGAGAAACTATGGCTACACCTTC
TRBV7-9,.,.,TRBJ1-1,CAGSFSGYAEAFF,TGTGCCGGCAGCTTTTCTGGGTACGCTGAAGCTTTCTTT
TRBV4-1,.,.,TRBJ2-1,CANNGLGGGGYNEQFF,TGCGCCAACAATGGCCTCGGGGGCGGGGGATATAATGAGCAGTTCTTC
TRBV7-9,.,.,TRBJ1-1,CASSPGGRGRNTEAFF,TGTGCCAGCAGCCCCGGCGGTCGCGGTCGGAACACTGAAGCTTTCTTT
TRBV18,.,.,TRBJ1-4,CASSPQTENDEKLFF,TGTGCCAGCTCACCGCAGACAGAAAATGATGAAAAACTGTTTTTT
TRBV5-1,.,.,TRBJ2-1,CASSLAVPEGNEQFF,TGCGCCAGCAGCTTGGCGGTGCCCGAAGGCAATGAGCAGTTCTTC
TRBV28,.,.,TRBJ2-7,CASSTRDGAYEQYF,TGTGCCAGCAGTACCCGGGACGGAGCCTACGAGCAGTACTTC
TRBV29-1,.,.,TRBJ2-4,CSIVGQTLNIQYF,TGCAGCATTGTTGGGCAGACCTTAAACATTCAGTACTTC
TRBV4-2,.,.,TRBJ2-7,CASSQEMRDDEQYF,TGTGCCAGCAGCCAAGAGATGAGGGACGACGAGCAGTACTTC
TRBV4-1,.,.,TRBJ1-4,CASSQGLGGSGNEKLFF,TGCGCCAGCAGCCAGGGGCTCGGGGGATCGGGGAATGAAAAACTGTTTTTT
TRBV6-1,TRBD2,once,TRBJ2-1,CATSPLAGNSYNEQFF,TGTGCCACCTCGCCACTAGCGGGGAACTCCTACAATGAGCAGTTCTTC
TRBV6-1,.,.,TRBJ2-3,CASSEATFDTQYF,TGTGCCAGCAGTGAAGCGACTTTCGATACGCAGTATTTT
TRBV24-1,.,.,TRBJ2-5,CATSDARGPAQETQYF,TGTGCCACCAGTGACGCGAGAGGACCGGCCCAAGAGACCCAGTACTTC
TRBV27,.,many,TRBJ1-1,CASSFDQNTEAFF,TGTGCCAGCAGTTTCGATCAGAACACTGAAGCTTTCTTT
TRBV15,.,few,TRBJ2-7,CATSREAAYEQYF,TGTGCCACCAGCAGAGAGGCAGCCTACGAGCAGTACTTC
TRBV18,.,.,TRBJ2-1,CASSPGTGHNEQFF,TGTGCCAGCTCCCCCGGGACGGGACACAATGAGCAGTTCTTC
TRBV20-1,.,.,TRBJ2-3,CSARDFNRRGDTQYF,TGCAGTGCTAGAGATTTTAACAGGAGGGGAGATACGCAGTATTTT
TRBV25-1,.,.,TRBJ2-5,CASSEGGGQEAQETQYF,TGTGCCAGCAGTGAAGGGGGGGGACAGGAGGCCCAAGAGACCCAGTACTTC
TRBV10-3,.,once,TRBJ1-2,CAIRPGSNYGYTF,TGTGCCATCAGGCCCGGGAGTAACTATGGCTACACCTTC
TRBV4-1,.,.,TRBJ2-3,CASSLRGVTSTDTQYF,TGCGCCAGCAGCCTCAGAGGGGTTACTAGCACAGATACGCAGTATTTT
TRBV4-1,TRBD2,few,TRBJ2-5,CASSLSAGAPTTQYF,TGCGCCAGCAGCCTTTCAGCGGGGGCCCCTACGACCCAGTACTTC
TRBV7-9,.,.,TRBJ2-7,CASSLGADNEQYF,TGTGCCAGCAGCTTAGGTGCGGACAATGAGCAGTACTTC
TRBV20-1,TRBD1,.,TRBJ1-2,CSARLTGEGGYTF,TGCAGTGCTCGACTTACAGGGGAGGGTGGCTACACCTTC
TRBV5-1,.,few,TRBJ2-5,CASSSAGSSQETQYF,TGCGCCAGCAGCTCCGCCGGTTCGTCCCAAGAGACCCAGTACTTC
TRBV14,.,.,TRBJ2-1,CASSPRGAVAEQFF,TGTGCCAGCAGCCCCCGGGGGGCGGTGGCTGAGCAGTTCTTC
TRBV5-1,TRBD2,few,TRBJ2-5,CASSLEGIAGGRETQYF,TGCGCCAGCAGCTTGGAGGGGATAGCGGGGGGACGTGAGACCCAGTACTTC
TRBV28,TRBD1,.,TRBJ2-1,CASSLPQGQPTGEQFF,TGTGCCAGCAGTTTGCCCCAGGGACAGCCGACAGGTGAGCAGTTCTTC
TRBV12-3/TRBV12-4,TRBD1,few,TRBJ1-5,CASSQWTGADSNQPQHF,TGTGCCAGCAGTCAGTGGACAGGGGCCGATAGCAATCAGCCCCAGCATTTT
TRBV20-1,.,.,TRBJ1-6,CSANSKSYRTDSPLHF,TGCAGTGCTAACTCTAAATCTTACAGGACGGATTCACCCCTCCACTTT
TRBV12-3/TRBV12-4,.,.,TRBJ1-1,CASSLAGTGTEAFF,TGTGCCAGCAGTCTGGCAGGCACCGGTACTGAAGCTTTCTTT
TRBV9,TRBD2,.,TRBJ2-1,CASSSRTSGQETQFF,TGTGCCAGCAGCAGCCGGACTAGCGGACAAGAGACCCAGTTCTTC
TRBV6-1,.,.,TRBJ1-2,CASSEQGLFGYTF,TGTGCCAGCAGTGAACAGGGACTGTTCGGCTACACCTTC
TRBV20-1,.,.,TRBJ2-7,CSARHTGRIQYF,TGCAGTGCTAGGCATACAGGGAGAATTCAGTACTTC
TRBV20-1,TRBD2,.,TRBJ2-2,CSARDGLAGNTGELFF,TGCAGTGCAAGGGACGGACTAGCGGGGAACACCGGGGAGCTGTTTTTT
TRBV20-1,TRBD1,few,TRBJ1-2,CSARIQTGYYGYTF,TGCAGTGCTAGAATACAGACAGGGTACTATGGCTACACCTTC
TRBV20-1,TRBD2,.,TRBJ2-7,CSARPTGTRTYEQYF,TGCAGTGCTAGACCGACCGGGACTAGGACATACGAGCAGTACTTC
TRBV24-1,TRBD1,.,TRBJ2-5,CATSDRGQAGFKETQYF,TGTGCCACCAGTGACCGGGGACAGGCAGGTTTCAAAGAGACCCAGTACTTC
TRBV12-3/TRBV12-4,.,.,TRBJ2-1,CARSAWVLTLSSYNEQFF,TGTGCCCGCAGCGCCTGGGTCCTTACCCTTAGCTCCTACAATGAGCAGTTCTTC
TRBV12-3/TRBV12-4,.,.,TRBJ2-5,CASSLSWTKIETQYF,TGTGCCAGCAGTTTGTCCTGGACAAAAATAGAGACCCAGTACTTC
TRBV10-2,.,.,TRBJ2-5,CASRLTLWETQYF,TGCGCCAGCAGACTTACCCTTTGGGAGACCCAGTACTTC
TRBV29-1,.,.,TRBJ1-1,CSSSDTFTEAFF,TGCAGCTCCTCCGACACGTTCACTGAAGCTTTCTTT
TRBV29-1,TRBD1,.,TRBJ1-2,CSALLGGRYGYTF,TGCAGCGCCCTATTAGGGGGCCGCTATGGCTACACCTTC
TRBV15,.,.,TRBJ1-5,CATSIDRHSNQPQHF,TGTGCCACCAGCATCGACAGGCATAGCAATCAGCCCCAGCATTTT
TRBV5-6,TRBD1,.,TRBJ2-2,CASSWDSTNTGELFF,TGTGCCAGCAGCTGGGACAGCACGAACACCGGGGAGCTGTTTTTT
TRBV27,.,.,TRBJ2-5,CASSSPWAGETQYF,TGTGCCAGCAGTTCTCCCTGGGCGGGAGAGACCCAGTACTTC
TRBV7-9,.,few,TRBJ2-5,CASSGGDRTQETQYF,TGTGCCAGCAGCGGCGGGGACAGAACCCAAGAGACCCAGTACTTC
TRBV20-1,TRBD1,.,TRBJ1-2,CSAGGDREGYTF,TGCAGTGCTGGGGGGGACAGAGAAGGCTACACCTTC